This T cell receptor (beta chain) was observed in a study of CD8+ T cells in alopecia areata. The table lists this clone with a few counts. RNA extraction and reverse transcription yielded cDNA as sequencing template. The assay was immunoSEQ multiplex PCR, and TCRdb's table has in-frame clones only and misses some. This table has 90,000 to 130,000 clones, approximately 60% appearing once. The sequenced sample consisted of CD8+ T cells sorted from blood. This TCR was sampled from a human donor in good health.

CDR3 sequence reads: CASSQSLRGQGEETQYF. CDR3 nucleotides: TGCGCCAGCAGTCAGTCCCTACGGGGACAGGGCGAAGAGACCCAGTACTTC. The chain recombines TRBV23-1 with TRBJ2-5, with 9 bases identical to TRBD1. TRBV23-1 belongs to the ORF category, with a function that is uncertain. The V gene end was trimmed by 3 bases and the J gene end by 3 bases; junction bases not matched to a gene: 11. This CDR3 region has 17 residues.